These 27 T cell receptor beta chains were sequenced from one sample in a study of patients and donors after allogeneic stem cell transplantation. TCRdb re-analysed the RT-PCR reads in MiXCR, keeping a single row per CDR3 protein. This table has about 960,000 distinct CDR3 sequences, approximately 19% appearing once. Source material: blood, either unsorted or a sorted T cell fraction (not recorded which). These receptors originate from a human donor who was either an allogeneic HSCT recipient or a stem cell or donor lymphocyte infusion donor (not recorded which). It is not recorded whose cells these are; they may come from a transplant donor.

This clonotype showed up just a few times. The chain combines TRBV20-1 with TRBJ2-1, with D perhaps matching TRBD2 (5 bases). Trimming left V 0 bases short and J 9 bases short, with 9 bases between. Germline CDR1 DFQATT, CDR2 SNEGSKA (reference sequence). The CDR3 covers 12 residues. The CDR3 region has the DNA TGCAGTGCTAGAGAACTAGTGCTTGAGCAGTTCTTC. Residues: CSARELVLEQFF.

V is TRBV6-5 and J is TRBJ2-5; TRBD2 might be the D (5 bases). Germline assignment: CDR1 MNHEY and CDR2 SVGAGI. The CDR3 runs to 16 residues. V was cut by 0 bases and J by 5 bases, with 16 bases left in between. The DNA of the CDR3 is TGTGCCAGCAGTTACTCCCCCCGGGCCCCGGGGGAGACCCAGTACTTC. This codes for CASSYSPRAPGETQYF.

The rearrangement links TRBV30 to TRBJ2-1, with a tentative D call TRBD2 (6 bases). V shed 4 bases and J shed 2 bases, with 9 bases lying between them. The CDR3 length is 13 residues. Per the germline V gene, CDR1 is GTSNPN and CDR2 is SVGIG (reference sequence). CDR3 DNA: TGTGCCTGGACTGGCGGGGCCTACAATGAGCAGTTCTTC. This encodes CAWTGGAYNEQFF.

V gene TRBV4-2 combines with J gene TRBJ1-2, with D unclear. V was clipped by 2 bases and J by 8 bases, with 24 bases between them. CDR3 length: 17 residues. Germline V gives CDR1 LGHNA, CDR2 YNFKEQ. The CDR3 here is CASSQFIGDTASEGYTF. In DNA, the CDR3 is TGTGCCAGCAGCCAATTTATTGGCGACACGGCCTCTGAAGGCTACACCTTC.

This sequence joins TRBV7-3 and TRBJ1-3; D is unresolved. Trimming took 1 base from V and 4 from J, leaving 11 bases between them. There are 15 residues in the CDR3. Germline values: CDR1 SGHTA, CDR2 FQGTGA. The CDR3 region has the DNA TGTGCCAGCAGCTTAAGGCCGGGCGGAGGAAACACCATATATTTT. It encodes CASSLRPGGGNTIYF. Full variable domain (rest looked up from reference TRBV7-3 and TRBJ1-3): GAGVSQTPSNKVTEKGKYVELRCDPISGHTALYWYRQSLGQGPEFLIYFQGTGAADDSGLPNDRFFAVRPEGSVSTLKIQRTERGDSAVYLCASSLRPGGGNTIYFGEGSWLTVV.

CDR3 nucleotides: TGCGCCAGCAGCCCCGTGGCACGGAAGAATAAAGAGACCCAGTACTTC. Protein sequence: CASSPVARKNKETQYF. This rearrangement joins TRBV4-1 to TRBJ2-5; D not resolved. The germline gives CDR1 MGHRA, CDR2 YSYEKL. The V end lost 4 bases, the J end lost 3 bases, and 18 bases lay between the germline ends. CDR3 size: 16 residues.

This clonotype has just a few counts. The gene calls are TRBV12-3 or TRBV12-4 and TRBJ2-1; unclear D gene. This CDR3 is built from 15 residues. V lost 7 bases and J 10 bases, leaving 23 bases between the germline ends. CDR3 bases: TGTGCCAGCATCTTGGGATCCCGGCGTTCGGCGGAGCAGTTCTTC. Protein sequence: CASILGSRRSAEQFF.

This rearrangement joins TRBV27 to TRBJ2-7; 7 nucleotides align to TRBD1. The CDR3 extends over 14 amino acids. The V gene end was trimmed by 5 bases and the J gene end by 5 bases; junction bases not matched to a gene: 9. CDR1 and CDR2 from the germline V gene are MNHEY and SMNVEV (reference sequence). The CDR3, as DNA: TGTGCCAGCAGTGAGGCCAGGGGGAGCCACGAGCAGTACTTC. Its protein is CASSEARGSHEQYF.

Only a few counts were recorded for this clonotype. This chain uses TRBV24-1 with TRBJ2-7, with 10 bases aligning to TRBD1. Germline lookup yields CDR1 KGHDR and CDR2 SFDVKD. There are 17 residues in the CDR3. J gave up 3 bases and V 1 base, and 8 bases lay outside the gene matches. In DNA form, the CDR3 reads TGTGCCACCAGTGATTTTGACACCGGGACAGGGGACTACGAGCAGTACTTC. Residues: CATSDFDTGTGDYEQYF.

This clonotype has more than one count but fewer than ten. The chain employs TRBV27 and TRBJ1-6; no clear D gene. The CDR3 runs to 13 residues. Germline CDR1 MNHEY, CDR2 SMNVEV (reference sequence). Deletions cut 8 bases from V and 6 bases from J, with 11 bases between. The CDR3 DNA reads as TGTGCCAGCGGTTGGGCCCGTAATTCACCCCTCCACTTT. Protein: CASGWARNSPLHF.

Remarks on this clonotype: One end of the junction does not line up with germline, which may come from a read error. The rearrangement links TRBV6-2 or TRBV6-3 to TRBJ2-7; 9 nucleotides line up with TRBD1. Looked up from germline, CDR1 is MNHEY and CDR2 is SVGEGT. CDR3 length equals 12 residues. The CDR3 DNA reads TGTGCCAGCAGTCAAACCACGGGACAGGGATCCTTC. Protein sequence: CASSQTTGQGSF.

The V and J genes are TRBV6-2 or TRBV6-3 and TRBJ1-5; D is perhaps TRBD1 (5 bases). This CDR3 has 15 amino acids. CDR1 MNHEY and CDR2 SVGEGT come from the germline V gene. V was cut by 7 bases and J by 3 bases, with 16 bases left in between. Written as DNA, the CDR3 is TGTGCCAGCACCTCCAGGGACCTTCTCAATCAGCCCCAGCATTTT. It specifies CASTSRDLLNQPQHF.

The table lists this clonotype with a count of one. The chain combines TRBV7-9 with TRBJ2-5; 8 nucleotides match TRBD2. The V gene's germline CDR1 is SEHNR and CDR2 FQNEAQ (reference sequence). The CDR3 contains 14 residues. The junction had 7 bases not matched to a gene; V was cut back by 5 bases and J by 5 bases. The CDR3, as DNA: TGTGCCAGCAGCGCAGCGGGAGCGGGGGAGACCCAGTACTTC. This translates into CASSAAGAGETQYF.

The chain joins TRBV15 to TRBJ2-1; D gene uncertain. Trimming stripped 7 bases from V and 5 bases from J, with 12 bases between. This CDR3 has 13 residues. CDR1 is LNHNV, CDR2 YYDKDF, per germline (reference sequence). CDR3 region: CATNLGRHNEQFF. Written as DNA, the CDR3 is TGTGCCACCAACTTGGGTAGGCACAATGAGCAGTTCTTC.

The CDR3 loop is CASSQDSHEAFF. The CDR3 DNA reads as TGTGCCAGCAGCCAGGACTCCCATGAAGCTTTCTTT. This sequence joins TRBV4-2 and TRBJ1-1; D ambiguous. The V end was cut by 3 bases, the J end by 7 bases, with 9 bases between. The CDR3 length is 12 residues. Per the germline V gene, CDR1 is LGHNA and CDR2 is YNFKEQ.

The rearrangement links TRBV7-9 to TRBJ2-3; the match to TRBD2 covers 7 bases. CDR1 SEHNR and CDR2 FQNEAQ come from the germline V gene (reference sequence). Trimming cost V 2 bases and J 10 bases; bases outside gene matches: 6. The CDR3 consists of 13 residues. This CDR3 reads CASSLKGLRAQYF. The CDR3 DNA is TGTGCCAGCAGCTTAAAGGGACTACGGGCGCAGTATTTT.

This clonotype was counted only a few times. This chain links TRBV5-1 with TRBJ2-2; D call uncertain. CDR1 is SGHRS and CDR2 is YFSETQ in the germline V gene. This CDR3 has 16 amino acids. The ends were cut back, 1 base at V and 3 bases at J, with 13 bases in the middle. The CDR3 protein is CASSLTATSYTGELFF. In DNA form, the CDR3 reads TGCGCCAGCAGCTTGACAGCTACAAGTTACACCGGGGAGCTGTTTTTT.

This chain uses TRBV20-1 with TRBJ2-5, with 13 bases aligning to TRBD2. Germline V gene sequence: CDR1 DFQATT, CDR2 SNEGSKA (reference sequence). The trim removed 6 bases at V and 5 bases at J, leaving 6 bases unmatched. There are 14 residues in the CDR3. CDR3 DNA: TGCAGTGCAACTAGCGGGGGGGTGATGGAGACCCAGTACTTC. Translated, it gives CSATSGGVMETQYF.

V usage is TRBV4-3 and J usage is TRBJ1-3, with D unresolved. CDR1 LGHNA and CDR2 YSLEER come from the germline V gene. This CDR3 has 14 residues. The V end lost 3 bases, the J end lost 3 bases, and 9 bases lay between the germline ends. CDR3 nucleotide sequence: TGCGCCAGCAGCCAGAAGGGAAGTGGAAACACCATATATTTT. Translation gives CASSQKGSGNTIYF.

The chain employs TRBV20-1 and TRBJ1-2; 7 bases line up with TRBD1. The V gene's germline CDR1 is DFQATT and CDR2 SNEGSKA (reference sequence). After removal of 4 bases from V and 4 bases from J, the junction contained 9 bases not matched to a gene. The CDR3 has 14 residues. The CDR3 protein is CSAKGTAKFYGYTF. The CDR3 DNA reads TGCAGTGCTAAAGGGACAGCTAAGTTCTATGGCTACACCTTC.

This clonotype appeared many times. The chain employs TRBV6-1 and TRBJ1-5; 8 nucleotides match TRBD1. There are 15 residues in the CDR3. CDR1 MNHNS and CDR2 SASEGT come from the germline V gene. V gave up 6 bases and J gave up 0 bases; unmatched junction bases: 4. For the CDR3, the DNA is TGTGCCAGCAGCAGGACAGGGAATAGCAATCAGCCCCAGCATTTT. Its protein is CASSRTGNSNQPQHF.

The CDR3 protein is CAWSVRGQGDTQYF. The CDR3 DNA reads TGTGCCTGGAGTGTACGGGGACAGGGAGATACGCAGTATTTT. The chain recombines TRBV30 with TRBJ2-3, with 9 positions matching TRBD1. V dropped 0 bases and J dropped 5; count of bases not matched to a gene: 3. Germline V gene data show CDR1 as GTSNPN and CDR2 as SVGIG (reference sequence). This CDR3 comprises 14 residues.

This clonotype was seen only a few times. This chain links TRBV20-1 with TRBJ2-1, with TRBD1 identical over 7 bases. Germline V gives CDR1 DFQATT, CDR2 SNEGSKA (reference sequence). The CDR3 is 10 residues long. V shed 5 bases, J shed 10 bases, and the junction held 2 bases outside the gene matches. The CDR3 sequence is CSAPRGEQFF. CDR3 sequence (DNA): TGCAGTGCTCCCAGGGGGGAGCAGTTCTTC.

V gene TRBV5-1 combines with J gene TRBJ1-2; tentative D call: TRBD1 (5 bases). The CDR3 has 14 residues. Trimming took 5 bases from V and 2 from J, leaving 13 bases between them. The germline CDR1 and CDR2 sequences are SGHRS and YFSETQ. The CDR3 coding sequence is TGCGCCAGCAGTCGGGGGGGTCCAAACTATGGCTACACCTTC. This sequence encodes CASSRGGPNYGYTF.

This clonotype was counted between two and nine times. V usage is TRBV7-9 and J usage is TRBJ2-1; 11 nucleotides align to TRBD2. CDR1 is SEHNR, CDR2 FQNEAQ, per germline (reference sequence). This CDR3 is 17 amino acids long. Trimming took 5 bases from V and 0 from J; bases not matched to a gene: 6. CDR3 in amino acids: CASSMLAGGSSYNEQFF. The CDR3 nucleotides are TGTGCCAGCAGCATGCTAGCGGGGGGCAGCTCCTACAATGAGCAGTTCTTC.

The rearrangement links TRBV15 to TRBJ2-4, with TRBD1 identical over 10 bases. This CDR3 has 17 amino acids. Losses at the gene ends were 0 bases for V and 6 bases for J; bases not matched to a gene: 8. Germline-derived CDR1 and CDR2 are LNHNV and YYDKDF (reference sequence). The CDR3 nucleotides read TGTGCCACCAGCAGAGATGGCGGGACAGGGGTTAGAAACATTCAGTACTTC. Protein: CATSRDGGTGVRNIQYF.

This clonotype was picked up many times. This chain links TRBV29-1 with TRBJ2-7, with D unclear. Germline loops: CDR1 SQVTM, CDR2 ANQGSEA. V shed 0 bases and J shed 6 bases, with 15 bases lying between them. The CDR3 spans 14 residues. CDR3 sequence reads: CSVEDRVGFVEQYF. The CDR3 DNA reads TGCAGCGTTGAAGATCGGGTGGGTTTCGTCGAGCAGTACTTC.